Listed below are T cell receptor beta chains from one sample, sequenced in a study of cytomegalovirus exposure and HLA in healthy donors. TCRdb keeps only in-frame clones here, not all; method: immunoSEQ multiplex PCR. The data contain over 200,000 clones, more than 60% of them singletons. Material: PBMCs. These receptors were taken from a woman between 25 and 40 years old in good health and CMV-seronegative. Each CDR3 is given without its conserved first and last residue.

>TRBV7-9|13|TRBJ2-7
ASSLVGLSSYEQY
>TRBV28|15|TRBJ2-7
VSSFKVGGRSSYEQY
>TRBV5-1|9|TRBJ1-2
ASRQVYGYT
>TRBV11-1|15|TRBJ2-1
ASSYRGGLGSYNEQF
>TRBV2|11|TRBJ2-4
ASSGDRGDIQY
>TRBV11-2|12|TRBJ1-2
ASSHQRGNHGYT
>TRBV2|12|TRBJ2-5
ASRNQGPVETQY
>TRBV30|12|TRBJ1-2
AWTQNGGLGGYT
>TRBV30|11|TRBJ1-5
AVGGGWGQPQH
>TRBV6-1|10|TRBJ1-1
ASISPRVEAF
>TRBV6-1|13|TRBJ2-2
ASSDAGANTGELF
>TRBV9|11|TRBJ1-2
ASSRQVDYGYT
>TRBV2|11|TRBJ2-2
ASRRDPTGELF
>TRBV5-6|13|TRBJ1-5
ASSSGTGFRQPQH
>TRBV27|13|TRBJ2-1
ASSRVREGSNEQF
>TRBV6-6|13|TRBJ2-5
ASSYRKGARETQY
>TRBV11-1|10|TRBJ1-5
ASSGSNQPQH
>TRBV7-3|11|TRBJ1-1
ASSPQGNTEAF
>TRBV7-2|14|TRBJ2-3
ASSRTSGGGTDTQY
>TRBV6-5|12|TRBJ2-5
ASSYQQGGETQY
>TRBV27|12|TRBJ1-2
ASSYTDRGYGYT
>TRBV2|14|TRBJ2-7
ASSVDGRENFHEQY
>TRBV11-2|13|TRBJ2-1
ASSFQSNGVYEQF
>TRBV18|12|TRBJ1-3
ASSPSGGQNTIY
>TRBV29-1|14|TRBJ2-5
SVFGLGRVDQETQY
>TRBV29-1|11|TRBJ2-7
SVTPQGTYEQY
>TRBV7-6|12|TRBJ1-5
ASSLAPGSQPQH
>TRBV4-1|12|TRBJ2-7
ASSLGPGDYEQY
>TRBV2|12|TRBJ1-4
ASTPLGTNEKLF